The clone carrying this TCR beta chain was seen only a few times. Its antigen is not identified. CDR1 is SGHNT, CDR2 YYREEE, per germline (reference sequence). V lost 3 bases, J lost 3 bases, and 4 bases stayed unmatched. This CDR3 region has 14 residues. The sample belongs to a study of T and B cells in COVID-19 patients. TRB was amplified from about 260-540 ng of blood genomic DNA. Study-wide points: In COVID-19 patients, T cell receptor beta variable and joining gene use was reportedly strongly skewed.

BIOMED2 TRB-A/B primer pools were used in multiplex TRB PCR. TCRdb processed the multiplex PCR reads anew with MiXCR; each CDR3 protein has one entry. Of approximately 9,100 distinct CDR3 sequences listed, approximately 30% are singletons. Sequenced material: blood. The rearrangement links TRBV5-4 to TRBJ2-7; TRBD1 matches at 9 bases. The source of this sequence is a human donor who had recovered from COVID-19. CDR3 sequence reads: CASSSGQGFYEQYF. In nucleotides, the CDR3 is TGTGCCAGCAGCTCGGGACAGGGATTCTACGAGCAGTACTTC.